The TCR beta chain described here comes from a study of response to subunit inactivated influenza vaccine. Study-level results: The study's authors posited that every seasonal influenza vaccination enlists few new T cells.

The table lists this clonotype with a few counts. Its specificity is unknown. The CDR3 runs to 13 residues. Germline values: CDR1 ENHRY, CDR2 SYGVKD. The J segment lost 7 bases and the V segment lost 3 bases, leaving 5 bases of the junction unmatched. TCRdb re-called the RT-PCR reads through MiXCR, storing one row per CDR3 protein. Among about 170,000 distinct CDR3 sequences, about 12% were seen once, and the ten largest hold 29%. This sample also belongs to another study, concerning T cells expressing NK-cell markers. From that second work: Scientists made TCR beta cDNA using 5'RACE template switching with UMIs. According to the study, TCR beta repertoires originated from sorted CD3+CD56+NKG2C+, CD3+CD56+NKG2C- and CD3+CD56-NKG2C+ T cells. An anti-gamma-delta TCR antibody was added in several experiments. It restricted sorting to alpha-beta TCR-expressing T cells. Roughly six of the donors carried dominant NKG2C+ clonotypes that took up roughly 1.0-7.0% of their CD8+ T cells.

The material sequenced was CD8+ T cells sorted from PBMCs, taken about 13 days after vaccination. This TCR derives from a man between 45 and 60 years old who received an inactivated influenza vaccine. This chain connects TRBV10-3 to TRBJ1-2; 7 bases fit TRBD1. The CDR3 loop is CAISDPGGAGYTF. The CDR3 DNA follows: TGTGCCATCAGTGACCCAGGGGGAGCTGGCTACACCTTC.